The rows below give T cell receptor beta chains drawn from one sample of a study of cytomegalovirus exposure and HLA in healthy donors. Clones were sequenced by immunoSEQ multiplex PCR, and TCRdb holds only the in-frame ones, with some missing. Of roughly 100,000 clones listed, 55% to 65% are singletons. The sequenced sample was PBMCs. The receptors derive from a man under 40 in good health and CMV-seropositive. Both conserved end residues are part of each CDR3. A D gene is named only where the DNA matches it firmly. A row's size may be missing; if present it is once, few, many or a size class.

>few|TRBV2|TRBJ1-2|13|.
CASRGTRDYGYTF
TGTGCCAGCAGAGGGACAAGGGACTATGGCTACACCTTC
>.|TRBV12-5|TRBJ2-7|13|TRBD1
CASGTGTGPEQYF
TGTGCTAGTGGAACCGGGACAGGTCCCGAGCAGTACTTC
>.|TRBV5-6|TRBJ2-2|16|TRBD1
CASSLTGEWGTGELFF
TGTGCCAGCAGCTTAACAGGGGAGTGGGGCACCGGGGAGCTGTTTTTT
>.|TRBV4-1|TRBJ2-4|16|TRBD2
CASSQAGGVAKNIQYF
TGCGCCAGCAGCCAAGCGGGGGGGGTAGCCAAAAACATTCAGTACTTC
>few|TRBV9|TRBJ1-1|14|.
CASSFRGIGTEAFF
TGTGCCAGCAGCTTTAGGGGGATTGGCACTGAAGCTTTCTTT
>.|TRBV5-1|TRBJ2-1|15|TRBD1
CASSPGTAVRNEQFF
TGCGCCAGCAGCCCGGGGACAGCGGTTCGAAATGAGCAGTTCTTC
>few|TRBV13|TRBJ2-2|16|TRBD1
CASSLPGQGFGGELFF
TGTGCCAGCAGCTTACCGGGACAGGGTTTCGGCGGGGAGCTGTTTTTT
>.|TRBV5-1|TRBJ1-1|14|.
CASSSEGGMTEAFF
TGCGCCAGCAGCTCGGAGGGGGGGATGACTGAAGCTTTCTTT
>.|TRBV7-9|TRBJ2-7|15|TRBD1
CASSLGGQGTYEQYF
TGTGCCAGCAGCTTAGGAGGACAGGGGACCTACGAGCAGTACTTC
>.|TRBV5-1|TRBJ2-1|16|.
CASSLDQRQFYNEQFF
TGCGCCAGCAGCTTGGATCAGCGGCAATTCTACAATGAGCAGTTCTTC
>.|TRBV15|TRBJ2-1|14|.
CATSSWDFTNEQFF
TGTGCCACCAGCAGCTGGGACTTCACCAATGAGCAGTTCTTC
>.|TRBV12-5|TRBJ2-2|15|TRBD2
CASMGSGGNTGELFF
TGTGCTAGTATGGGTAGCGGGGGAAACACCGGGGAGCTGTTTTTT
>few|TRBV6-6|TRBJ2-5|16|TRBD1
CASSRRQGPGAWTQYF
TGTGCCAGCAGCCGGAGACAGGGGCCAGGGGCGTGGACCCAGTACTTC
>once|TRBV19|TRBJ1-1|13|.
CASSSRWVTEAFF
TGTGCCAGTAGCAGCAGGTGGGTCACTGAAGCTTTCTTT
>.|TRBV10-3|TRBJ2-3|15|.
CAISEVQGSTDTQYF
TGTGCCATCAGTGAGGTTCAGGGGAGCACAGATACGCAGTATTTT
>.|TRBV7-9|TRBJ2-1|18|TRBD1
CASSLGFSQQGADNEQFF
TGTGCCAGCAGCTTAGGTTTCAGTCAGCAGGGGGCTGACAATGAGCAGTTCTTC
>.|TRBV28|TRBJ1-5|15|TRBD1
CASSLYRGLGQPQHF
TGTGCCAGCAGTTTATACAGGGGGCTAGGACAGCCCCAGCATTTT
>few|TRBV5-4|TRBJ2-1|15|.
CASSPQKAEVGEQFF
TGTGCCAGCAGCCCTCAAAAGGCGGAGGTGGGTGAGCAGTTCTTC
>.|TRBV6-5|TRBJ2-2|15|TRBD1
CASRMDRRNTGELFF
TGTGCCAGCAGAATGGACAGGCGGAACACCGGGGAGCTGTTTTTT
>few|TRBV2|TRBJ1-2|15|.
CASSEWGGRDYGYTF
TGTGCCAGCAGTGAATGGGGCGGACGGGACTATGGCTACACCTTC
>.|TRBV19|TRBJ2-2|16|TRBD1
CASSILPGQGSGELFF
TGTGCCAGTAGTATCTTGCCGGGACAGGGTAGCGGGGAGCTGTTTTTT
>.|TRBV7-9|TRBJ1-5|15|TRBD1
CASSSSDRGNQPQHF
TGTGCCAGCAGCTCCTCCGACAGGGGTAATCAGCCCCAGCATTTT
>.|TRBV5-1|TRBJ2-2|16|TRBD2
CASTLLAGGNTGELFF
TGCGCCAGCACCCTCCTAGCGGGGGGGAACACCGGGGAGCTGTTTTTT
>.|TRBV6-5|TRBJ2-6|15|.
CASSYSGSGANVLTF
TGTGCCAGCAGTTACTCCGGCTCTGGGGCCAACGTCCTGACTTTC
>.|TRBV11-3|TRBJ2-3|16|.
CASSLRGGGPTDTQYF
TGTGCCAGCAGCTTAAGGGGCGGCGGACCCACAGATACGCAGTATTTT
>.|TRBV5-1|TRBJ2-5|15|.
CASSKGPEGQETQYF
TGCGCCAGCAGCAAGGGCCCGGAGGGTCAAGAGACCCAGTACTTC
>.|TRBV6-1|TRBJ2-4|15|TRBD1
CASSEPGQFQNIQYF
TGTGCCAGCAGTGAACCGGGACAGTTCCAAAACATTCAGTACTTC
>.|TRBV29-1|TRBJ1-5|14|.
CSVVTGSRNQPQHF
TGCAGCGTAGTAACAGGGTCACGCAATCAGCCCCAGCATTTT
>.|TRBV11-3|TRBJ2-7|13|.
CASSLGAEGEQYF
TGTGCCAGCAGCCTAGGGGCCGAAGGCGAGCAGTACTTC